Presented here are 21 T cell receptor beta chains from one specimen sequenced in a study of molecular identifiers for immune sequencing clone quantification. Via MiXCR, TCRdb re-called the PCR reads, giving one row per CDR3 protein. The sample records about 65,000 distinct CDR3 sequences, roughly 20% being singletons. The material sequenced was naive CD8+ T cells from blood, with Jurkat cell RNA spiked in. Subset noted: FACS-sorted CD8+CD4-CCR7+CD45RA+ naive T cells. The receptor source for this set is a human donor in good health. Some libraries in this study had Jurkat cell RNA spiked in.

This clonotype was seen at least ten times. The chain links TRBV6-1 to TRBJ1-5; maybe TRBD1 (5 bases). V lost 3 bases and J 7 bases, leaving 13 bases between the germline ends. CDR3 length equals 14 residues. Germline V gene sequence: CDR1 MNHNS, CDR2 SASEGT. CDR3 residues: CASSEVSGSQPQHF. The CDR3 DNA sequence: TGTGCCAGCAGTGAGGTGTCAGGGTCACAGCCCCAGCATTTT.

This clonotype was seen many times. The V and J genes are TRBV4-1 and TRBJ1-1; D is uncertain. V shed 2 bases and J shed 11 bases, with 15 bases lying between them. This CDR3 is 13 amino acids long. Germline V gene data show CDR1 as MGHRA and CDR2 as YSYEKL. The CDR3 sequence: CASSQNPSQPAFF. DNA of the CDR3: TGCGCCAGCAGCCAAAACCCATCCCAACCGGCTTTCTTT.

Concerning this clonotype: With a much larger clone just one base away, this may be a read error. V gene TRBV6-5 combines with J gene TRBJ2-7; D might be TRBD1 or TRBD2, each matching 5 bases. Germline CDR1 reads MNHEY; CDR2 reads SVGAGI. The CDR3 spans 12 residues. CDR3 amino acids: CACTPGTYEQHF. The CDR3 DNA sequence: TGTGCCTGCACACCCGGGACCTACGAGCAGCACTTC.

This clonotype was seen a few times. The chain is built from TRBV2 and TRBJ2-3, with TRBD2 identical over 7 bases. CDR1 and CDR2 from the germline V gene are SNHLY and FYNNEI. V trimming: 5 bases; J trimming: 6 bases; junction bases outside the gene matches: 23. This CDR3 region has 19 residues. The CDR3 loop reads CASSSPGLSSGPLVDTQYF. CDR3 nucleotide sequence: TGTGCCAGCAGTTCGCCAGGCCTTTCTAGCGGTCCTTTAGTGGATACGCAGTATTTT.

On this clonotype: A read error may produce the germline difference seen at one junction end. The rearrangement uses TRBV6-5 and TRBJ2-3, with a tentative D call TRBD1 (6 bases). CDR3 length: 16 amino acids. CDR1 MNHEY and CDR2 SVGAGI come from the germline V gene. Here the CDR3 DNA reads TGTACCAGCAGTTACTCCGCAGGGGCTAGCACAGATACGCAGTATTTT. This encodes CTSSYSAGASTDTQYF.

This clonotype was observed at least ten times. This chain connects TRBV10-3 to TRBJ2-1; 9 positions match TRBD1. CDR3 length equals 13 residues. The V gene end was trimmed by 8 bases and the J gene end by 6 bases; junction bases not matched to a gene: 5. CDR1 is ENHRY and CDR2 is SYGVKD in the germline V gene. CDR3 coding DNA: TGTGCCATCCGGGACAGGGAGTTCAATGAGCAGTTCTTC. It encodes CAIRDREFNEQFF.

The table lists this clonotype with many counts. V is TRBV7-6 and J is TRBJ1-5; unclear D gene. CDR1 and CDR2 (germline): SGHVS, FNYEAQ. This CDR3 is built from 16 residues. Trimming left V 0 bases short and J 0 bases short, with 9 bases between. The CDR3: CASSLAPADSNQPQHF. DNA for the CDR3: TGTGCCAGCAGCTTAGCTCCGGCGGATAGCAATCAGCCCCAGCATTTT.

There are many counts of this clonotype. The chain has TRBV7-9 and TRBJ2-7, with 8 nucleotides matching TRBD2. The CDR3 is 16 residues long. Germline assignment: CDR1 SEHNR and CDR2 FQNEAQ (reference sequence). With V trimmed by 5 bases and J by 4 bases, 13 bases remained unmatched. The CDR3 loop reads CASSARGGLSLYEQYF. CDR3 sequence (DNA): TGTGCCAGCAGCGCCCGCGGGGGGCTCTCTTTATACGAGCAGTACTTC.

The rearrangement links TRBV12-3 or TRBV12-4 to TRBJ2-5; no definite D call. Trimming took off 2 bases at V and 2 bases at J, with 9 bases between the two ends. This CDR3 has 14 residues. DNA for the CDR3: TGTGCCAGCAGTTTAAGGCCCGTACAAGAGACCCAGTACTTC. Amino acid sequence: CASSLRPVQETQYF.

This clonotype was observed at least ten times. The chain couples TRBV6-2 or TRBV6-3 to TRBJ2-2; TRBD2 matches at 7 bases. The trim removed 8 bases at V and 5 bases at J, leaving 8 bases unmatched. CDR3 size: 14 residues. Germline V gene data show CDR1 as MNHEY and CDR2 as SVGEGT. The CDR3, as DNA: TGTGCCAGCCGGGCGGGAGTGTGGACCGGGGAGCTGTTTTTT. It specifies CASRAGVWTGELFF.

V is TRBV19 and J is TRBJ1-2; D uncertain. Germline V gene sequence: CDR1 LNHDA, CDR2 SQIVND (reference sequence). V shed 10 bases and J shed 8 bases, with 17 bases lying between them. The CDR3 totals 12 residues. The CDR3: CATQAPLRGYTF. The CDR3 bases are TGTGCCACTCAAGCTCCGCTGAGGGGCTACACCTTC.

This clonotype showed up many times. V gene TRBV28 combines with J gene TRBJ1-2; 9 nucleotides match TRBD1. The CDR3 consists of 16 residues. Germline loops: CDR1 MDHEN, CDR2 SYDVKM. The V and J ends lost 6 bases and 2 bases, in that order; junction bases with no gene match: 10. The CDR3 here is CASSPGPGTGNYGYTF. DNA for the CDR3: TGTGCCAGCAGCCCCGGTCCCGGGACAGGGAACTATGGCTACACCTTC.

A note on this clonotype: This could be a read error, since a much larger clone is one nucleotide away. The V call is TRBV20-1, the J call TRBJ2-3; the D gene is possibly TRBD1 (5 bases). CDR3 length: 16 residues. Germline CDR1 reads DFQATT; CDR2 reads SNEGSKA (reference sequence). CDR3 DNA sequence: TGCAGTGCTAGAACGCAGATCAGGAGTCTCACAGGTACGCAGTATTTT. Translating it yields CSARTQIRSLTGTQYF.

This clonotype was seen at least ten times. In nucleotides, the CDR3 is TGTGCCAGTTGCCCGCGCGGCACCAGCTACAATGAGCAGTTCTTC. The encoded protein is CASCPRGTSYNEQFF. J is TRBJ2-1 and V is TRBV19, with D hard to call. This CDR3 spans 15 amino acids. CDR1 and CDR2 from the germline V gene are LNHDA and SQIVND (reference sequence). V was clipped by 8 bases and J by 3 bases, with 17 bases between them.

This clonotype occurred many times. The CDR3 protein is CASSLPGQGFGEQFF. The DNA for the CDR3 is TGTGCCAGCAGCTTACCGGGACAGGGTTTCGGTGAGCAGTTCTTC. The chain couples TRBV11-3 to TRBJ2-1, with 9 bases that match TRBD1. The CDR3 spans 15 residues. J lost 9 bases, V lost 2 bases, and 8 bases had no gene match. Germline assignment: CDR1 SGHNT and CDR2 YENEEA.

This clonotype came up many times. The chain has TRBV12-5 and TRBJ2-1, with TRBD2 matching over 7 bases. Germline V lookup: CDR1 LGHNT, CDR2 FRNRAP. CDR3 length: 15 residues. V was clipped by 6 bases and J by 8 bases; unmatched bases: 13. Here the CDR3 DNA reads TGTGCTAGTGGAGGACCGTTGAGCGGGATCTATGAGCAGTTCTTC. Encoded protein: CASGGPLSGIYEQFF. The whole variable domain, remainder taken from reference TRBV12-5 and TRBJ2-1, is DARVTQTPRHKVTEMGQEVTMRCQPILGHNTVFWYRQTMMQGLELLAYFRNRAPLDDSGMPKDRFSAEMPDATLATLKIQPSEPRDSAVYFCASGGPLSGIYEQFFGPGTRLTVL.

At least ten counts were recorded for this clonotype. The J gene is TRBJ1-1, the V gene TRBV28; perhaps TRBD1 as D (5 bases). Germline lookup yields CDR1 MDHEN and CDR2 SYDVKM. The ends were cut back, 2 bases at V and 1 base at J, with 11 bases in the middle. The CDR3 length is 15 residues. The CDR3 spells CASSLPDSRNTEAFF. The CDR3 coding sequence is TGTGCCAGCAGTTTACCCGACAGTAGGAACACTGAAGCTTTCTTT.

This clonotype was observed many times. V and J are TRBV28 and TRBJ2-1; D ambiguous. CDR1 and CDR2 (germline): MDHEN, SYDVKM. V was clipped by 7 bases and J by 0 bases, with 13 bases between them. This CDR3 region has 15 residues. CDR3 amino acids: CASTSGVGSYNEQFF. Here the CDR3 DNA reads TGTGCCAGCACCTCCGGAGTTGGCTCCTACAATGAGCAGTTCTTC. The variable domain in full, with the rest retrieved from reference TRBV28 and TRBJ2-1, is DVKVTQSSRYLVKRTGEKVFLECVQDMDHENMFWYRQDPGLGLRLIYFSYDVKMKEKGDIPEGYSVSREKKERFSLILESASTNQTSMYLCASTSGVGSYNEQFFGPGTRLTVL.

This clonotype was found many times. The chain joins TRBV28 to TRBJ2-7, with D possibly matching TRBD1 (5 bases). V dropped 8 bases and J dropped 0 bases, with 14 bases sitting between them. This CDR3 has 14 residues. Germline V gene sequence: CDR1 MDHEN, CDR2 SYDVKM. CDR3 sequence: CASVFQGSSYEQYF. CDR3 DNA: TGTGCCAGCGTATTTCAGGGAAGCTCCTACGAGCAGTACTTC.

With regard to this clonotype: This could be a read error, since a much larger clone is one nucleotide away. This chain joins TRBV2 and TRBJ2-5; TRBD2 matches at 9 bases. Germline-derived CDR1 and CDR2 are SNHLY and FYNNEI. The CDR3 totals 15 residues. CDR3 bases: TGTGCCAGCAATGAACTAGCGGGCTCCCGCGAGACCCAGTACTTC. As protein: CASNELAGSRETQYF.

Remarks on this clonotype: A much larger clone lies a single base off, so this may be a read error. No conserved phenylalanine or tryptophan ends this CDR3, so it is likely a read error. The V and J genes are TRBV28 and TRBJ2-7; D may correspond to TRBD1 or TRBD2 (5 bases each). The CDR3 totals 13 residues. Germline V CDR1 and CDR2: MDHEN, SYDVKM. V was cut by 2 bases and J by 6 bases, with 11 bases left in between. This chain's CDR3 is CASSLEGPFEQYS. The CDR3 bases are TGTGCCAGCAGTTTAGAGGGGCCCTTCGAGCAGTACTCC.